The TCR beta chain under discussion was sequenced for a study of CD8 T cells in Susac syndrome. cDNA came from approximately 0.5 to 1 ug RNA primed by random hexamers. TCRdb re-called the immunoSEQ multiplex PCR reads through MiXCR, storing one row per CDR3 protein. Of roughly 250,000 distinct CDR3 sequences listed, 90% to 97% were seen once; the top ten hold approximately 0.1%. This CDR3 has 12 residues. The germline V gene encodes CDR1 KGHDR and CDR2 SFDVKD. V dropped 3 bases and J dropped 9 bases, with 8 bases sitting between them. This chain connects TRBV24-1 to TRBJ2-1; no definite D call. What was sequenced was CD4+ T cells from PBMCs. This TCR derives from a human donor with Susac syndrome. The CDR3 coding sequence is TGTGCCACCAGTGATAGGTCGGTTGAGCAGTTCTTC. It codes for CATSDRSVEQFF.